This T cell receptor beta chain was identified during a study of T-cell reconstitution after alpha-beta-depleted transplantation in children. Preparation of the TCRbeta library involved a method that used unique molecular identifiers. Using its own MiXCR run on the PCR reads, TCRdb lists one record per CDR3 protein. The sample records about 90,000 distinct CDR3 sequences, about 16% being singletons. Trimming cost V 2 bases and J 0 bases; bases outside gene matches: 10. The V gene's germline CDR1 is SGHRS and CDR2 YFSETQ. The CDR3 totals 17 residues. This clonotype appeared a few times. The chain joins TRBV5-1 to TRBJ2-7; the match to TRBD1 covers 8 bases. Material: PBMCs, mostly from graft donor cells, obtained 180 days after TCRalphabeta/CD19-depleted stem cell transplant. The sequence was obtained from a male patient aged 2 to 9 who had a stem cell transplant for acute lymphoblastic leukemia, so the T cells may come from the graft donor. The CDR3 loop is CASSFRGWDRNSYEQYF. The CDR3 DNA reads as TGCGCCAGCAGCTTCCGAGGGTGGGACAGGAACTCCTACGAGCAGTACTTC.